This record covers a single T cell receptor beta chain. Its target is not known. This sample was taken from a study of cytomegalovirus exposure and HLA in healthy donors. Overall study findings and caveats: Using the classifier, cytomegalovirus status was reportedly diagnosed with high specificity and sensitivity. According to a later analysis, donors in an Asian-associated ancestry cluster reportedly had fewer N-insertions than the approximately 720-donor mean. When analyzed later, a missense DCLRE1C variant was found to be linked to TCR beta V- and J-gene trimming.

The PCR used 60 Vbeta and 13 Jbeta primers. The data were produced by immunoSEQ multiplex PCR, yet TCRdb's version contains in-frame clones alone and is incomplete. The sample contains more than 85,000 clones, less than 70% of which appear only once. The TCR was taken from a woman in her 70s in good health and CMV-seropositive. Material: PBMCs.

The CDR3 is CASSSTGPNGYTF. CDR3 bases: TGCGCCAGCAGCTCGACAGGGCCCAATGGCTACACCTTC. This chain connects TRBV5-1 to TRBJ1-2; TRBD1 agrees at 7 bases. V was pared by 3 bases and J by 6 bases, with 5 bases of the junction left unmatched. In germline, CDR1 is SGHRS, CDR2 YFSETQ. The CDR3 is 13 residues long.